Described below is a single T cell receptor (beta chain) sequence and its context. The antigen is undetermined. This sample is part of a study of cytomegalovirus exposure and HLA in healthy donors. Findings and caveats of the study: 87-base-pair reads could not separate some V segments, including TRBV6-2 and TRBV6-3. Cytomegalovirus-associated TCR beta chains were listed, numbering some 180. Several of the most significant clusters were apparently associated with common viral pathogens in a later analysis.

CDR3 length: 14 residues. With 60 Vbeta and 13 Jbeta primers, the PCR was carried out. TCRdb keeps only in-frame clones here, not all; method: immunoSEQ multiplex PCR. The sample includes 150,000 to 180,000 clones, about 80% seen only once; the top ten take roughly 13%. Sequencing used PBMCs. This receptor was obtained from a man aged 25 to 45 in good health and CMV-seropositive. The rearrangement uses TRBV21-1 and TRBJ2-7; TRBD1, the table's D call, was not compared with the DNA. TRBV21-1 is tagged as a pseudogene. CDR3 protein: CASSKVSTGPEQYF. The CDR3, as DNA: TGTGCCAGCAGCAAAGTCTCGACAGGGCCCGAGCAGTACTTC.